This TCR beta chain was captured by sequencing in a study of blood T cell repertoires in COVID-19. Method: immunoSEQ multiplex PCR; TCRdb's copy keeps in-frame clones and lacks some. The data hold some 97,000 clones, with about 85% observed a single time. The CDR3 has 16 amino acids. Germline V lookup: CDR1 SGHRS, CDR2 YFSETQ. The V end lost 0 bases, the J end lost 7 bases, and 14 bases lay between the germline ends. The source material was peripheral blood. V is TRBV5-1 and J is TRBJ1-6, with D perhaps matching TRBD1 (6 bases). The TCR originated in a man aged 45 to 65 with active or convalescent COVID-19. The CDR3 coding sequence is TGCGCCAGCAGCTTGGACGGTGGGACACCGAATTCACCCCTCCACTTT. This encodes CASSLDGGTPNSPLHF.